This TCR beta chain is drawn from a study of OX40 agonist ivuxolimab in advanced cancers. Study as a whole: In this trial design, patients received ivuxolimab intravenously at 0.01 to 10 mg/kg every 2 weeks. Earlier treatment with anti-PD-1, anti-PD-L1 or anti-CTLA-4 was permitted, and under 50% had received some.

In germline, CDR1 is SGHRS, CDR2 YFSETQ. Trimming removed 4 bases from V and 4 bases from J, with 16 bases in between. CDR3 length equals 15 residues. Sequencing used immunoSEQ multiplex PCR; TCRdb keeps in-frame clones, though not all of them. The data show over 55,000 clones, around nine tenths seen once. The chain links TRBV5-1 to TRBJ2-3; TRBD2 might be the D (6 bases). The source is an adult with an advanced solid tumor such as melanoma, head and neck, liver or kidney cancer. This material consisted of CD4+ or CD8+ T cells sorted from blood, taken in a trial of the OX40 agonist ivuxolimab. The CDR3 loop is CASSQGGEHPDTQYF. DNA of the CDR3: TGCGCCAGCAGCCAAGGAGGGGAGCATCCAGATACGCAGTATTTT. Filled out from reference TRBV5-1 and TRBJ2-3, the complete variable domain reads KAGVTQTPRYLIKTRGQQVTLSCSPISGHRSVSWYQQTPGQGLQFLFEYFSETQRNKGNFPGRFSGRQFSNSRSEMNVSTLELGDSALYLCASSQGGEHPDTQYFGPGTRLTVL.